This T cell receptor (beta chain) was recovered during a study of blood T cell repertoires in COVID-19. As handled by the study authors: Estimates of nucleated cell counts were drawn from the amplification of reference gene primers. Method: immunoSEQ multiplex PCR; TCRdb's copy keeps in-frame clones and lacks some. V and J calls and clone size come straight from that table; D and trimming were deduced from the DNA. The sample shows about 300,000 clones, 85% to 90% of them seen only once. Cohort assignment relied on participant-reported clinical history. Before being deemed recovered, Cohort 3 donors had two negative PCRs, clearance, or symptom resolution. This TCR was sampled from a man under 40 who had recovered from COVID-19. Sequencing input: PBMCs or T cells enriched from blood (not recorded which).

For the CDR3, the DNA is TGTGCCTGGACCCGAGACAGGGCGGGGAACACCTTC. Translation gives CAWTRDRAGNTF. The chain joins TRBV30 to TRBJ1-2; 7 nucleotides agree with TRBD1. The CDR3 contains 12 residues. Germline CDR1 and CDR2: GTSNPN and SVGIG (reference sequence). The junction had 11 bases not matched to a gene; V was cut back by 4 bases and J by 12 bases.